Included here is one TCR beta chain sequence, with context. The target antigen is unknown. V shed 4 bases, J shed 5 bases, and the junction held 8 bases outside the gene matches. This CDR3 comprises 14 residues. The germline V gene encodes CDR1 SGHTA and CDR2 FQGNSA. These data belong to a study of cytomegalovirus exposure and HLA in healthy donors. Study outcomes and limitations: Later, an analysis found that common viral pathogens appeared to be linked with several of the most significant clusters.

The primer mix had 60 Vbeta and 13 Jbeta primers. Generated by immunoSEQ multiplex PCR, the TCRdb table keeps only in-frame clones and is missing some. Found here are about 94,000 clones, 50% to 80% of them singletons; the top ten hold under 5%. V is TRBV7-2 and J is TRBJ2-7, with 7 bases fitting TRBD1. The sequence came from a man under 40 in good health and CMV-seronegative. Sequencing was done on a sample of PBMCs. For the CDR3, the DNA is TGTGCCAGCAGCTCCCGACAGGGTAGCAACGAGCAGTACTTC. Translated, it gives CASSSRQGSNEQYF.